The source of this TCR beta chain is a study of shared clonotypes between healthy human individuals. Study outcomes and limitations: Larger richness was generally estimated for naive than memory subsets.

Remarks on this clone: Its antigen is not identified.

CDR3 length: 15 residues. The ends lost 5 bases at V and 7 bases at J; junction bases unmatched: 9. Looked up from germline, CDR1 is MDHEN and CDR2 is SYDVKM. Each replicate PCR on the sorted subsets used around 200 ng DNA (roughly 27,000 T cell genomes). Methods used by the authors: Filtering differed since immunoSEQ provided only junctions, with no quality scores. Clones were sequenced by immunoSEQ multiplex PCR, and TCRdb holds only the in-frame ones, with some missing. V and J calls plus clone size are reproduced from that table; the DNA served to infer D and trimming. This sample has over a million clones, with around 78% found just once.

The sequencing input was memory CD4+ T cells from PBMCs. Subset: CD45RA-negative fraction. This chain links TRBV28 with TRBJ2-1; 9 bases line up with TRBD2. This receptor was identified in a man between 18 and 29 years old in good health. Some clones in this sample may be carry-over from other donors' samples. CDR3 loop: CASSLAVLAGNEQFF. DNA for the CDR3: TGTGCCAGCAGTCTAGCAGTCCTAGCGGGGAATGAGCAGTTCTTC.